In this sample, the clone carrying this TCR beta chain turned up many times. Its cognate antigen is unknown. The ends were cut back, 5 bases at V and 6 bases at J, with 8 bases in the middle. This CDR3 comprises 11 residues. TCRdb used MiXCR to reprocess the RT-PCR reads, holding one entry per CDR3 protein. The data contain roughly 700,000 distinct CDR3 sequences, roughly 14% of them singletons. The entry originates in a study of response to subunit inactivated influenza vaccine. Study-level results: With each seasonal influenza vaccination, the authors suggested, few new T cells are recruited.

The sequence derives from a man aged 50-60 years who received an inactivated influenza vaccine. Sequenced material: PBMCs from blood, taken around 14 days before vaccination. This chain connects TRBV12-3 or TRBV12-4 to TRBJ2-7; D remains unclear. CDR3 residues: CASSSYREQYF. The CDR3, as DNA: TGTGCCAGCAGTAGTTACCGCGAGCAGTACTTC.